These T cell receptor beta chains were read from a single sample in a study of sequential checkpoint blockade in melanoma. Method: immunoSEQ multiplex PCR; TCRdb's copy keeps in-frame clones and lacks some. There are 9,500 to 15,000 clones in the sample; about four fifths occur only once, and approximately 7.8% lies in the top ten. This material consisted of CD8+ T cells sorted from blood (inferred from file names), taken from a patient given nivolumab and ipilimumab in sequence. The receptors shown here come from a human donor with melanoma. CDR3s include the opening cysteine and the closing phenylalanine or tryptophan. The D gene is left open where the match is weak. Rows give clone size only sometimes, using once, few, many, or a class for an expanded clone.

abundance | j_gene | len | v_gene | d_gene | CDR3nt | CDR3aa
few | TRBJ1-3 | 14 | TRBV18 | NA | TGTGCCAGCTCACCAGAGGACTCTGGAAACACCATATATTTT | CASSPEDSGNTIYF
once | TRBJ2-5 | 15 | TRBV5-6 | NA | TGTGCCAGCAGCTTGGCCCCAACGGGGATAGAGACCCAGTACTTC | CASSLAPTGIETQYF
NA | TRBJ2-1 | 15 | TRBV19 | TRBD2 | TGTGCCAGTAGTATAGGTAGCGGGAGCTTCAATGAGCAGTTCTTC | CASSIGSGSFNEQFF
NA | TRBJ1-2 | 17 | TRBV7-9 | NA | TGTGCCAGCAGCTTAGTTGGAGGAACTGCGGAGGACTATGGCTACACCTTC | CASSLVGGTAEDYGYTF
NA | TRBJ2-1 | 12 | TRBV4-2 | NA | TGTGCCAGCAGCCCCGGGTCACGTGAGCAGTTCTTC | CASSPGSREQFF
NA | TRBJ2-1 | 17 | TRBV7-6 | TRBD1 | TGTGCCAGCAGCTTAGAGGTGTGGACAGGGCCCTACAATGAGCAGTTCTTC | CASSLEVWTGPYNEQFF
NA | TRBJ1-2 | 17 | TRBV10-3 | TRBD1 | TGTGCCATCAGTGAGTCAGGAAGGGACAGCTTGAACTATGGCTACACCTTC | CAISESGRDSLNYGYTF
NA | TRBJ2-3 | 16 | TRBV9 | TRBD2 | TGTGCCAGCAGCGTAGCCAGCGGGGGGCACACAGATACGCAGTATTTT | CASSVASGGHTDTQYF
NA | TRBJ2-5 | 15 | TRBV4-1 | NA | TGCGCCAGCAGCCACCCCCAGGGGGGACAAGAGACCCAGTACTTC | CASSHPQGGQETQYF
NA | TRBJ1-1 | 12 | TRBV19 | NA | TGTGCCAGTGGTGACAGGAACACTGAAGCTTTCTTT | CASGDRNTEAFF
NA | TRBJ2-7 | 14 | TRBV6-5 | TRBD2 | TGTGCCAGCGGACTAGCGGGGGCCCCCTACGAGCAGTACTTC | CASGLAGAPYEQYF
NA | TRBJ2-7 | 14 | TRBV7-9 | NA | TGTGCCAGCAGCCCCGAAACAGTGACCTACGAGCAGTACTTC | CASSPETVTYEQYF
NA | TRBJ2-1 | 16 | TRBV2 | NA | TGTGCCAGCAGTGAATCGCTATTCCCAACCTACAATGAGCAGTTCTTC | CASSESLFPTYNEQFF
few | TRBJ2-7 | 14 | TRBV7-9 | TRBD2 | TGTGCCAGCAGCTCGGGACTAGCGGGGGGGGAGCAGTACTTC | CASSSGLAGGEQYF
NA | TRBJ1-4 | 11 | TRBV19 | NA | TGTGCCGGGACTATCGGTGAAAAACTGTTTTTT | CAGTIGEKLFF
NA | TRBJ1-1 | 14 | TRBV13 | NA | TGTGCCAGCAGCTTACCTGGGGGGGCCACTGAAGCTTTCTTT | CASSLPGGATEAFF
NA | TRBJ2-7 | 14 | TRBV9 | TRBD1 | TGTGCCAGCAGCGTAGCTGTGGCAGGGGGCGAGCAGTACTTC | CASSVAVAGGEQYF
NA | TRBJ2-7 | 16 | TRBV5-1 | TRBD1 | TGCGCCAGCAGCTTCCGGACAGGACAGAGCTCCTACGAGCAGTACTTC | CASSFRTGQSSYEQYF
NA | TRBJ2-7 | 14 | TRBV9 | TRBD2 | TGTGCCAGCAGCGTTGGCGGGGGGACCTACGAGCAGTACTTC | CASSVGGGTYEQYF
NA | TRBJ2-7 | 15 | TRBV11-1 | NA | TGTGCCAGCAGCCTACACCGATTGCAGGGATACGAGCAGTACTTC | CASSLHRLQGYEQYF
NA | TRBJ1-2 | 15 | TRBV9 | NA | TGTGCCAGCAGCGTAGATAGGACAGCCTTGTATGGCTACACCTTC | CASSVDRTALYGYTF
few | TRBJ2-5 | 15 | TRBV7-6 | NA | TGTGCCAGCAGCACCCGACAGGCTCAGCGGGAGACCCAGTACTTC | CASSTRQAQRETQYF
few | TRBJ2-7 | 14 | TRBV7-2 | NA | TGTGCCAGCAGCCCCGCGCAGGGGGGCTACGAGCAGTACTTC | CASSPAQGGYEQYF
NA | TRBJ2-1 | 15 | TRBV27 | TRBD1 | TGTGCCAGCTCCTTGACAGGGGGATCCTACAATGAGCAGTTCTTC | CASSLTGGSYNEQFF
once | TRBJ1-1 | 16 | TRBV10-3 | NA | TGTGCCATCAGTGAGTCGGTAGGGGCGCGGGGCACTGAAGCTTTCTTT | CAISESVGARGTEAFF
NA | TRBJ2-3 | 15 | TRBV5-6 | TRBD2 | TGTGCCAGCAGCTTGCCCAGCGGGGGAACAGATACGCAGTATTTT | CASSLPSGGTDTQYF
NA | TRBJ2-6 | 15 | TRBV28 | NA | TGTGCCAGCAGTTGGGAGGTCTCTGGGGCCAACGTCCTGACTTTC | CASSWEVSGANVLTF
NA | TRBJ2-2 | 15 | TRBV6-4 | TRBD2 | TGTGCCAGCAGTGATTCAGCGGGGGCGGACGGGGAGCTGTTTTTT | CASSDSAGADGELFF
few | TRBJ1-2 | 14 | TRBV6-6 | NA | TGTGCCAGCAGACCGGGGGGGGAGTACTATGGCTACACCTTC | CASRPGGEYYGYTF